One TCR beta chain is described in this entry. Its antigen is not known. V was clipped by 7 bases and J by 8 bases; unmatched bases: 8. CDR3 length: 13 residues. Germline CDR1 reads LNHDA; CDR2 reads SQIVND (reference sequence). These data belong to a study of radiotherapy plus CTLA-4 blockade in lung cancer. Study information: With 25% to 35% of patients having disease control, objective responses were seen in roughly 18%. Study-wide results and limits: In blood, early T cell clone dynamics reportedly predicted response best, together with interferon-beta.

TCRdb's copy holds only in-frame clones and misses some; the assay was immunoSEQ multiplex PCR. The sample includes roughly 50,000 clones, around 76% seen only once; the top ten take approximately 12%. The sequence was collected from a human donor with non-small cell lung cancer who had stable disease on radiotherapy plus ipilimumab. The sample was peripheral blood, taken from a patient treated with radiotherapy plus ipilimumab. The rearrangement uses TRBV19 and TRBJ1-2; 9 bases map to TRBD1. The CDR3 protein is CASTKRGQGGYTF. The CDR3 bases are TGTGCCAGTACCAAAAGAGGACAGGGGGGCTACACCTTC.